This is a list of T cell receptor beta chains from one sample in a study of T-cell memory formation after mild COVID-19. MiXCR was run by TCRdb on the 5' RACE reads, yielding one entry per CDR3 protein. Here the sample spans approximately 150,000 distinct CDR3 sequences, approximately 13% being singletons. The sequencing input was PBMCs or a T cell subset sorted from them (not recorded which). Receptor source: a man aged 18 to 30 who had mild COVID-19 (a few samples of this study predate the infection). Cell type and time point are not known. The CDR3 runs from the conserved cysteine through the conserved F or W. The D gene is left open where the match is weak. Clone size is stated in some rows and not others, as once, few, many or a class when expanded.

j_call	clone_size	cdr3_length	d_call	v_call	cdr3_nt	cdr3_aa
TRBJ2-7	few	15	-	TRBV3-2	TGTGCCAGCAGCCCCCCGGACCGAACGACCTACGAGCAGTACTTC	CASSPPDRTTYEQYF
TRBJ2-7	few	13	-	TRBV7-9	TGTGCCAGCAGCCGACCCCCAAGGAATGAGCAGTACTTC	CASSRPPRNEQYF
TRBJ2-1	many	14	TRBD1	TRBV5-1	TGCGCCAGCAGCGAGACAGGGTCATCGAATGAGCAGTTCTTC	CASSETGSSNEQFF
TRBJ2-5	few	15	-	TRBV6-6	TGTGCCAGCATGACGGGGGATCAACGTGTGGAGACCCAGTACTTC	CASMTGDQRVETQYF
TRBJ2-1	-	13	-	TRBV7-3	TGTGCCAGCAGCCCAACGGGCCCCCATGAGCAGTTCTTC	CASSPTGPHEQFF
TRBJ2-3	-	15	TRBD2	TRBV5-4	TGTGCCAGCAGAGGCGGGGGGTTCAGCACAGATACGCAGTATTTT	CASRGGGFSTDTQYF
TRBJ1-1	once	12	-	TRBV4-1	TGCGCCAGCAGCCAAGATGGGAGGGTATCTTTCTTT	CASSQDGRVSFF
TRBJ2-1	-	15	-	TRBV5-1	TGCGCCAGCAGCTTTGCAGGTCCGGGTGCTGATGAGCAGTTCTTC	CASSFAGPGADEQFF
TRBJ2-5	-	17	TRBD2	TRBV9	TGTGCCAGCAGCCCCCGAGGTAGGGGCGGGGGTCAAGAGACCCAGTACTTC	CASSPRGRGGGQETQYF
TRBJ1-4	-	14	TRBD1	TRBV6-6	TGTGCCAGCAGTGACCGGGACAGTAATGAAAAACTGTTTTTT	CASSDRDSNEKLFF
TRBJ1-3	-	16	-	TRBV7-2	TGTGCCAGCAGCCCCAATCAGGGAAGATTTGGAAACACCATATATTTT	CASSPNQGRFGNTIYF
TRBJ1-2	-	12	-	TRBV10-3	TGTGCCATCAGTGGCCCGGACTATGGCTACACCTTC	CAISGPDYGYTF
TRBJ2-5	-	16	-	TRBV7-8	TGTGCCAGCAGGACGAATCTCTGGGCAATGGGAGAGACCCAGTACTTC	CASRTNLWAMGETQYF
TRBJ1-2	few	14	-	TRBV2	TGTGCCAGCAGTGCGATGACAGACCCCTATGGCTACACCTTC	CASSAMTDPYGYTF
TRBJ1-2	few	16	TRBD1	TRBV7-9	TGTGCCAGCAGCACCCGGGACAGCCAAGCTAACTATGGCTACACCTTC	CASSTRDSQANYGYTF
TRBJ2-7	-	12	TRBD1	TRBV30	TGTGCCTGGGACAGGGGGCCGGCCGAGCAGTACTTC	CAWDRGPAEQYF
TRBJ2-5	few	15	TRBD1	TRBV5-6	TGTGCCAGCAGCTCGTCCCTGACAGGGGAAGAGACCCAGTACTTC	CASSSSLTGEETQYF
TRBJ1-5	few	13	-	TRBV6-5	TGTGCCAGCAGTGAACGGGAGCATCAGCCCCAGCATTTT	CASSEREHQPQHF
TRBJ1-1	-	13	TRBD1	TRBV11-2	TGTGCCAGCAGCCCCGACAGGGACACTGAAGCTTTCTTT	CASSPDRDTEAFF
TRBJ2-4	-	18	-	TRBV10-3	TGTGCCATCAGTGAGTCGTCGAGTGGGAGGCTAGCCAAAAACATTCAGTACTTC	CAISESSSGRLAKNIQYF
TRBJ1-2	-	13	-	TRBV18	TGTGCCAGCTCACCGCGCGGAGACTCTGGCTACACCTTC	CASSPRGDSGYTF
TRBJ2-1	few	15	TRBD1	TRBV11-2	TGTGCCAGCAGCTCGACAGGGGGCGCGAGGGGTGAGCAGTTCTTC	CASSSTGGARGEQFF